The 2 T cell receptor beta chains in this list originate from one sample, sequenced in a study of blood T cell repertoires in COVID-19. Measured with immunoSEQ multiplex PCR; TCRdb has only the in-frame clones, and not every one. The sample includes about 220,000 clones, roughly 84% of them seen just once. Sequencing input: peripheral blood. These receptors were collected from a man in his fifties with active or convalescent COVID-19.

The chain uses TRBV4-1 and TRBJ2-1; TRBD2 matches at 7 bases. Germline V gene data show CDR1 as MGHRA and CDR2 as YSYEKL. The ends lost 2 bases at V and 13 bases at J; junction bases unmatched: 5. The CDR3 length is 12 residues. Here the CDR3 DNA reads TGCGCCAGCAGCCAAATCCGGGACTACCAGTTCTTC. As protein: CASSQIRDYQFF.

This CDR3 reads CASSRTVSSYNEQFF. The CDR3 DNA sequence: TGTGCCAGCAGCCGGACTGTTAGCTCCTACAATGAGCAGTTCTTC. This rearrangement joins TRBV5-8 to TRBJ2-1; tentatively, D is TRBD2 (5 bases). This CDR3 is built from 15 residues. The germline V gene encodes CDR1 SGHTS and CDR2 YDEGEE. V was trimmed by 4 bases and J by 0 bases, leaving 11 bases between them.